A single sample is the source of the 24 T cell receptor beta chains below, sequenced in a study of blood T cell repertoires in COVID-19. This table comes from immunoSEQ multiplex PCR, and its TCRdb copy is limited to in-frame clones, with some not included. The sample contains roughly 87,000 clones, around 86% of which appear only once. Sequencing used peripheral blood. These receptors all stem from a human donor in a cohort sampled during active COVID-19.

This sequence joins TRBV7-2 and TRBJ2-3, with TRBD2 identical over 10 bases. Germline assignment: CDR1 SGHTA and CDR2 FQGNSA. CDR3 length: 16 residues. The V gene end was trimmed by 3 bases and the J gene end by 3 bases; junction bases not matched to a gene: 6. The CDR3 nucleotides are TGTGCCAGCAGCTTGGCGTTAGCGGGGGGAACAGATACGCAGTATTTT. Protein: CASSLALAGGTDTQYF.

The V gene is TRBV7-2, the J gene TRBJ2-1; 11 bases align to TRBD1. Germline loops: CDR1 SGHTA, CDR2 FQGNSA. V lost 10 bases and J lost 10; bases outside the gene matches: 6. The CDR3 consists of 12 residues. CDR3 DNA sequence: TGTGCCACTGGACAGGGGGCCGGGGAGCAGTTCTTC. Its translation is CATGQGAGEQFF.

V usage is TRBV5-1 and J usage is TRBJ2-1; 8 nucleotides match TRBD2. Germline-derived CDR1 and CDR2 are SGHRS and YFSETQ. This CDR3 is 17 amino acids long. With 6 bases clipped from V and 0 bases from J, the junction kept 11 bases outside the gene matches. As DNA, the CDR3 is TGCGCCAGCACCAAAACCCTAGCGGGTTCCTCCTACAATGAGCAGTTCTTC. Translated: CASTKTLAGSSYNEQFF.

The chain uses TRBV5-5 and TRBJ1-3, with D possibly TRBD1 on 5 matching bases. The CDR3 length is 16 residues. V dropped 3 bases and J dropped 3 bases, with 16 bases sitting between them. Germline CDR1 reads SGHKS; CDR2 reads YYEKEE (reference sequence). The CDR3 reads CASSSVLGGNGNTIYF. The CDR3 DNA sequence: TGTGCCAGCAGCTCCGTTTTGGGGGGTAATGGAAACACCATATATTTT.

The CDR3: CASSVGLAGVDPRSYEQYF. For the CDR3, the DNA is TGTGCCAGCAGCGTGGGACTAGCGGGAGTGGACCCAAGGTCCTACGAGCAGTACTTC. The chain joins TRBV9 to TRBJ2-7; 14 bases fit TRBD2. CDR3 length: 19 residues. CDR1 SGDLS and CDR2 YYNGEE come from the germline V gene. Trimming took 2 bases from V and 1 from J; bases not matched to a gene: 11. Based on the CDR3 plus reference TRBV9 and TRBJ2-7, the full variable domain is DSGVTQTPKHLITATGQRVTLRCSPRSGDLSVYWYQQSLDQGLQFLIQYYNGEERAKGNILERFSAQQFPDLHSELNLSSLELGDSALYFCASSVGLAGVDPRSYEQYFGPGTRLTVT.

Here the CDR3 DNA reads TGCGCCAGCAGCTCGCAAGGGGCAGAGTATGGCTACACCTTC. Protein: CASSSQGAEYGYTF. The genes are TRBV5-1 and TRBJ1-2, with D possibly matching TRBD1 (5 bases). V gave up 3 bases and J gave up 5 bases, with 14 bases separating them. This CDR3 has 14 amino acids. The germline V gene has CDR1 SGHRS and CDR2 YFSETQ.

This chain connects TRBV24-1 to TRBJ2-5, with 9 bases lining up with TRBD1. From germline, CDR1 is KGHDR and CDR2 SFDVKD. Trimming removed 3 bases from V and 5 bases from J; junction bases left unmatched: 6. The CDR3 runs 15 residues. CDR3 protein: CATSDPGTGRETQYF. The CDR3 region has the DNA TGTGCCACCAGTGATCCCGGGACAGGGAGGGAGACCCAGTACTTC.

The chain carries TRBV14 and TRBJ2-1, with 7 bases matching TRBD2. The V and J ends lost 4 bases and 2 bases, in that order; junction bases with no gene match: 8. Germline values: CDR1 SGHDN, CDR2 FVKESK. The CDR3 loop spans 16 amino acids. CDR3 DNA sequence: TGTGCCAGCAGCCCTAGTAGGCTAGCGGCCTACAATGAGCAGTTCTTC. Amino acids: CASSPSRLAAYNEQFF.

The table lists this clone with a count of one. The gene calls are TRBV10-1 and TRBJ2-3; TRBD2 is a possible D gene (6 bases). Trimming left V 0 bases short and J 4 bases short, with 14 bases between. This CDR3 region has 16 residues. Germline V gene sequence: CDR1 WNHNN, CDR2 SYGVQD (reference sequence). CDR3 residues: CASSESIGGGADTQYF. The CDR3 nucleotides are TGCGCCAGCAGTGAGTCCATCGGGGGTGGCGCAGATACGCAGTATTTT.

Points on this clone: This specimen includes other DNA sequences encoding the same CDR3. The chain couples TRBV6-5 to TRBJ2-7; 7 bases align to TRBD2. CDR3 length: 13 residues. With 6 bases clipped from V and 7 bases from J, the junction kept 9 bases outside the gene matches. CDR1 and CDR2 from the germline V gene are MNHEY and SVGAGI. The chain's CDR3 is CASRRAGDREQYF. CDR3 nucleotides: TGTGCCAGCAGGCGGGCGGGAGATAGGGAGCAGTACTTC.

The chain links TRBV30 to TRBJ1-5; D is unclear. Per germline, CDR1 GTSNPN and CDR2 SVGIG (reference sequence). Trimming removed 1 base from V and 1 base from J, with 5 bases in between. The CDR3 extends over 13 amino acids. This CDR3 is CAWSDSSNQPQHF. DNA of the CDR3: TGTGCCTGGAGTGACAGCAGCAATCAGCCCCAGCATTTT.

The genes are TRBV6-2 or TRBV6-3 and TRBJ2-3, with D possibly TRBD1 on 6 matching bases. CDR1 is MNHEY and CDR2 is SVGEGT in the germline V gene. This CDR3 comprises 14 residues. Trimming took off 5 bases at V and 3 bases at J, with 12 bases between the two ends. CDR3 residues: CASSDRTNTDTQYF. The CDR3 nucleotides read TGTGCCAGCAGTGACAGGACCAATACAGATACGCAGTATTTT.

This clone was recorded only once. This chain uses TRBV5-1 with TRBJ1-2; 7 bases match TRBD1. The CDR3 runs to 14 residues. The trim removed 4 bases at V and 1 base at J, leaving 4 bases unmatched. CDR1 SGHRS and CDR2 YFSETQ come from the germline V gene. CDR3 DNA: TGCGCCAGCAGCCCGGGGACAGTTAACTATGGCTACACCTTC. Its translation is CASSPGTVNYGYTF.

CDR3 in DNA: TGCGCCAGCAGCCGGGACAGGGTCCTCCACGAGCAGTACTTC. Encoded protein: CASSRDRVLHEQYF. J is TRBJ2-7 and V is TRBV5-1, with TRBD1 identical over 9 bases. Trimming at V came to 4 bases and at J to 5 bases, leaving 7 bases not matched to a gene. Germline assignment: CDR1 SGHRS and CDR2 YFSETQ. The CDR3 has 14 residues.

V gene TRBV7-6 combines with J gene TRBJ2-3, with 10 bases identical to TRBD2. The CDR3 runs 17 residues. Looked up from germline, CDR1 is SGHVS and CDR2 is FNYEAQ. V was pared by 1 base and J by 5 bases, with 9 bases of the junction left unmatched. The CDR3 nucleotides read TGTGCCAGCAGCTTAGGTCGAGCGGGGGGGCTTATAGATACGCAGTATTTT. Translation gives CASSLGRAGGLIDTQYF.

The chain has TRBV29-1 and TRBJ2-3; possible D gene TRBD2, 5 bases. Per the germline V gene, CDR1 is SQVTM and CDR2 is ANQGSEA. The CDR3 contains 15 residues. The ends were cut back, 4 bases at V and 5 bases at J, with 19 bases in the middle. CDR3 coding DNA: TGCAGCGTTGCTTCGGGAAACACGCTGAGAGATACGCAGTATTTT. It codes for CSVASGNTLRDTQYF.

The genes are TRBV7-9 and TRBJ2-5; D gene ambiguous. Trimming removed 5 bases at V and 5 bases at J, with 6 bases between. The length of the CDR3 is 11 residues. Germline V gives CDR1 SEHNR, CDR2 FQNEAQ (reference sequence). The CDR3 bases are TGTGCCAGCAGCCAACTGGAGACCCAGTACTTC. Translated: CASSQLETQYF.

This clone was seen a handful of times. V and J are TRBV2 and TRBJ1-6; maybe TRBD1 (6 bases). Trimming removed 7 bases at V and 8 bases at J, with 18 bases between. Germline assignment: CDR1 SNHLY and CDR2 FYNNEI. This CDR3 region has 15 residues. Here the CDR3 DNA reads TGTGCCAGCACAGGCCGGACAGAAATGGATTCACCCCTCCACTTT. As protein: CASTGRTEMDSPLHF.

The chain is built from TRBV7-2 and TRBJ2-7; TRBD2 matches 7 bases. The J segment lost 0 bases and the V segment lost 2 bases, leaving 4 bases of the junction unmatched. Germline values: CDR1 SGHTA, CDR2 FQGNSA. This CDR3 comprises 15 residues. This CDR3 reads CASSLLGGSSYEQYF. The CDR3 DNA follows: TGTGCCAGCAGCTTATTGGGGGGGAGCTCCTACGAGCAGTACTTC.

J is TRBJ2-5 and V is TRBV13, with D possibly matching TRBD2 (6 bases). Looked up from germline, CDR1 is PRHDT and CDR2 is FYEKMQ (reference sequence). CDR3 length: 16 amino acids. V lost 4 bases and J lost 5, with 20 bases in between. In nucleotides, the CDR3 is TGTGCCAGCAGCTGGGGCATAGCGGCCAAAGGGGAGACCCAGTACTTC. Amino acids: CASSWGIAAKGETQYF.

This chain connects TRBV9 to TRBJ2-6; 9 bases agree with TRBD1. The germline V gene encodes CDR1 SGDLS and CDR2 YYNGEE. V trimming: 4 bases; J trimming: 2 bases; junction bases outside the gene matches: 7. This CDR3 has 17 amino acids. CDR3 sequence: CASSPRTGVAGANVLTF. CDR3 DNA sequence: TGTGCCAGCAGCCCAAGGACAGGGGTGGCTGGGGCCAACGTCCTGACTTTC. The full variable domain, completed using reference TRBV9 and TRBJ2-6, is DSGVTQTPKHLITATGQRVTLRCSPRSGDLSVYWYQQSLDQGLQFLIQYYNGEERAKGNILERFSAQQFPDLHSELNLSSLELGDSALYFCASSPRTGVAGANVLTFGAGSRLTVL.

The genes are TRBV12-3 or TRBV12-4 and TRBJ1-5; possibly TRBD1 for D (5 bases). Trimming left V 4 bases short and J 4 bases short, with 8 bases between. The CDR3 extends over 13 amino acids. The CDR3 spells CASSSSGNQPQHF. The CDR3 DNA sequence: TGTGCCAGCAGTTCTTCAGGGAATCAGCCCCAGCATTTT.

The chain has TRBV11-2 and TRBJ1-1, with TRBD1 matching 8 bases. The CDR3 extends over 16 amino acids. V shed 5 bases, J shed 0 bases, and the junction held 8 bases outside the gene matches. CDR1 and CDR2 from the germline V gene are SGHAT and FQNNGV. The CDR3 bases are TGTGCCAGCAGCCCGGACAGGGTCGGATTGAACACTGAAGCTTTCTTT. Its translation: CASSPDRVGLNTEAFF.

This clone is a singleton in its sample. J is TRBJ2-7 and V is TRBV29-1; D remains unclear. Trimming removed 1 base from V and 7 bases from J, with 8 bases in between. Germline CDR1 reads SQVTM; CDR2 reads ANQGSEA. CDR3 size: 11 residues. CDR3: CSVEVASEQYF. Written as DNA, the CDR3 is TGCAGCGTTGAAGTGGCTTCGGAGCAGTACTTC.